This T cell receptor (beta chain) emerged from a study of blood T cell repertoires in COVID-19. Across the whole study: The origin of the acute and convalescent COVID-19 samples was the United States, Italy and Spain. The analysed material was cDNA or gDNA that came from T cells, B-cell-depleted T cells, or PBMCs.

V dropped 1 base and J dropped 7 bases, with 13 bases sitting between them. Germline CDR1 and CDR2: LNHDA and SQIVND (reference sequence). The CDR3 runs to 15 residues. Original analysis: Reference gene primer amplification gave estimated nucleated cell counts. Produced via immunoSEQ multiplex PCR; TCRdb's table is partial and in-frame only. The V and J calls and clone size were taken over from that table, and D and trimming were inferred from the DNA. The repertoire consists of about 99,000 clones, with about 90% occurring once and the leading ten covering around 15%. Sequencing was carried out using peripheral blood. This receptor was identified in a man over 45 with acute or convalescent COVID-19. V usage is TRBV19 and J usage is TRBJ2-2; D possibly corresponds to TRBD2 (6 bases). The CDR3 DNA sequence: TGTGCCAGTAGTATAGTAGCGGTACCGGGCGGGGAGCTGTTTTTT. Protein sequence: CASSIVAVPGGELFF. Looking up the rest from reference TRBV19 and TRBJ2-2 gives the full variable domain: DGGITQSPKYLFRKEGQNVTLSCEQNLNHDAMYWYRQDPGQGLRLIYYSQIVNDFQKGDIAEGYSVSREKKESFPLTVTSAQKNPTAFYLCASSIVAVPGGELFFGEGSRLTVL.